This is a list of T cell receptor beta chains from one sample in a study of CD8 T cells in Susac syndrome. TCRdb passed the immunoSEQ multiplex PCR reads through MiXCR, listing each CDR3 protein once. Of approximately 140,000 distinct CDR3 sequences in the sample, 85% to 95% are singletons; the top ten hold approximately 0.25%. The sequencing sample was made of CD8+ T cells from PBMCs. The receptor set was obtained from a human donor in good health. The CDR3 runs from the conserved cysteine through the conserved F or W. Rows may omit the clone size; those that give it use once, few, many or a size class.

v_call,clone_size,cdr3_aa
TRBV27,-,CASSIAGRTDTQYF
TRBV29-1,-,CSVGGSPDNEQFF
TRBV29-1,-,CSVRTGLADTQYF
TRBV4-2,-,CASSLSGNPKEQYF
TRBV27,-,CASSFGGQGPNTEAFF
TRBV18,-,CASSPGLAILETQYF
TRBV30,-,CAWRGIAKNIQYF
TRBV7-9,-,CASSWTTRGDEQFF
TRBV3-1,-,CASSQDHLAHEQFF
TRBV7-2,-,CASSLPSGSYNEQFF
TRBV4-2,-,CASSQSSREQFF
TRBV9,-,CASSDPTGYNEQFF
TRBV9,-,CASSPAGYNEQFF
TRBV5-6,once,CASSPSPGQSNEQFF
TRBV20-1,-,CSARDESGRMGEQYF
TRBV2,-,CASSEGTGAVYEQYF
TRBV6-5,-,CASSYSRSGELFF
TRBV6-6,-,CASSFGGPGNEQFF
TRBV30,-,CAWSQDTGDYEQYF
TRBV4-3,-,CASSLGEDTQYF
TRBV12-3/TRBV12-4,-,CASTLSQGYEQYF
TRBV25-1,-,CASSDPQGPIYF
TRBV5-4,once,CASSRSGRGYEQYF
TRBV13,-,CASSARTQQETQYF
TRBV24-1,-,CATSETTGDRNQPQHF
TRBV6-5,once,CASSYGLAGNYEQYF
TRBV12-3/TRBV12-4,-,CASSLIRGLDYGYTF
TRBV9,-,CASSVDQGAGTEAFF
TRBV27,-,CASSFDRNRPQHF
TRBV3-1,once,CASMGREDTQYF
TRBV7-9,-,CASSFGTDLPYGYTF
TRBV12-3/TRBV12-4,once,CASRRHTGELFF
TRBV6-5,-,CASSWRGQDEQFF
TRBV27,-,CASSFGQKSYNEQFF
TRBV11-2,-,CASSLDRPVAGGIVSEAFF
TRBV20-1,-,CSATTGWKTEAFF
TRBV11-2,-,CASSFYGSDYEQYF
TRBV7-9,-,CASSLVVGPPGEQFF
TRBV20-1,once,CSARATSGRPNEQFF
TRBV20-1,-,CSIRRLAKNIQYF
TRBV7-3,-,CASSLLGGRGDTQYF
TRBV5-1,once,CASSWSPGLAKSETQYF